The rows below give T cell receptor beta chains drawn from one sample of a study of shared clonotypes between healthy human individuals. Data came from immunoSEQ multiplex PCR; TCRdb stores just in-frame clones and leaves some out. The table includes about 2 million clones, 85% to 95% detected once. The sample was naive CD4+ T cells sorted from blood. These TCRs come from a man younger than 35 in good health. Each CDR3 is given with its conserved first and last residue. D genes are given only for firm matches. Only some rows state a clone size, as once, few, many or a class for expanded clones.

d_call: .
j_call: TRBJ2-2
v_call: TRBV7-6
clone_size: .
cdr3_aa: CASSLGVHTGELFF
cdr3_nt: TGTGCCAGCAGCTTAGGAGTCCACACCGGGGAGCTGTTTTTT

d_call: TRBD1
j_call: TRBJ1-6
v_call: TRBV7-3
clone_size: .
cdr3_aa: CASSSGTVNSPLHF
cdr3_nt: TGTGCCAGCAGCTCCGGGACAGTCAATTCACCCCTCCACTTT

d_call: .
j_call: TRBJ1-3
v_call: TRBV5-1
clone_size: .
cdr3_aa: CASSTSTGSGNTIYF
cdr3_nt: TGCGCCAGCAGCACGTCGACCGGCTCTGGAAACACCATATATTTT

d_call: .
j_call: TRBJ1-3
v_call: TRBV7-2
clone_size: .
cdr3_aa: CASSLEGVPGNTIYF
cdr3_nt: TGTGCCAGCAGCTTAGAGGGGGTTCCCGGAAACACCATATATTTT

d_call: .
j_call: TRBJ1-1
v_call: TRBV2
clone_size: .
cdr3_aa: CASSVRKEAFF
cdr3_nt: TGTGCCAGCAGTGTAAGAAAGGAGGCTTTCTTT

d_call: TRBD1
j_call: TRBJ1-1
v_call: TRBV9
clone_size: .
cdr3_aa: CASSRQGGTEAFF
cdr3_nt: TGTGCCAGCAGCCGACAGGGGGGAACTGAAGCTTTCTTT

d_call: TRBD1
j_call: TRBJ1-2
v_call: TRBV6-5
clone_size: .
cdr3_aa: CATLTGDSRGYTF
cdr3_nt: TGTGCCACCCTAACAGGGGATTCGAGAGGCTACACCTTC

d_call: TRBD2
j_call: TRBJ2-1
v_call: TRBV7-8
clone_size: .
cdr3_aa: CASSILAGAYNEQFF
cdr3_nt: TGTGCCAGCAGCATACTAGCGGGCGCCTACAATGAGCAGTTCTTC

d_call: .
j_call: TRBJ1-4
v_call: TRBV2
clone_size: .
cdr3_aa: CASSFKTGNEKLFF
cdr3_nt: TGTGCCAGCAGTTTTAAGACAGGAAATGAAAAGCTGTTTTTT

d_call: .
j_call: TRBJ1-1
v_call: TRBV4-1
clone_size: .
cdr3_aa: CASSQEVLNTEAFF
cdr3_nt: TGCGCCAGCAGCCAAGAGGTACTGAACACTGAAGCTTTCTTT

d_call: .
j_call: TRBJ1-1
v_call: TRBV5-1
clone_size: .
cdr3_aa: CASSYSGENTEAFF
cdr3_nt: TGCGCCAGCAGCTACTCAGGGGAGAACACTGAAGCTTTCTTT

d_call: TRBD1
j_call: TRBJ1-1
v_call: TRBV2
clone_size: .
cdr3_aa: CASSRTGTEAFF
cdr3_nt: TGTGCCAGCAGTCGGACAGGGACTGAAGCTTTCTTT

d_call: TRBD2
j_call: TRBJ2-3
v_call: TRBV12-5
clone_size: .
cdr3_aa: CASGREAGVNTQYF
cdr3_nt: TGTGCTAGTGGCCGAGAAGCGGGGGTTAATACGCAGTATTTT

d_call: .
j_call: TRBJ2-6
v_call: TRBV5-1
clone_size: .
cdr3_aa: CASSFDWGTLSGSNVLTF
cdr3_nt: TGCGCCAGCAGCTTTGATTGGGGGACCTTATCTGGATCCAACGTCCTGACTTTC

d_call: .
j_call: TRBJ1-5
v_call: TRBV7-2
clone_size: .
cdr3_aa: CASSLEGGANQPQHF
cdr3_nt: TGTGCCAGCAGCTTAGAGGGAGGGGCCAATCAGCCCCAGCATTTT

d_call: TRBD2
j_call: TRBJ2-7
v_call: TRBV23-1
clone_size: .
cdr3_aa: CASSQAGLAGGDYEQYF
cdr3_nt: TGCGCCAGCAGTCAAGCGGGACTAGCGGGAGGAGACTACGAGCAGTACTTC

d_call: .
j_call: TRBJ2-1
v_call: TRBV19
clone_size: .
cdr3_aa: CASSAEGHPYNEQFF
cdr3_nt: TGTGCCAGTAGTGCTGAGGGACACCCCTACAATGAGCAGTTCTTC

d_call: .
j_call: TRBJ1-1
v_call: TRBV18
clone_size: .
cdr3_aa: CASSPGVQGWDHTEAFF
cdr3_nt: TGTGCCAGCTCACCAGGGGTTCAGGGTTGGGATCACACTGAAGCTTTCTTT

d_call: TRBD1
j_call: TRBJ2-5
v_call: TRBV5-8
clone_size: .
cdr3_aa: CASSRDRAETQYF
cdr3_nt: TGTGCCAGCAGCCGGGACAGGGCGGAGACCCAGTACTTC

d_call: .
j_call: TRBJ1-1
v_call: TRBV10-3
clone_size: .
cdr3_aa: CAISAGTQGSYNTEAFF
cdr3_nt: TGTGCCATCAGTGCCGGGACACAGGGTAGTTATAACACTGAAGCTTTCTTT

d_call: .
j_call: TRBJ2-7
v_call: TRBV5-6
clone_size: .
cdr3_aa: CASTLRGAGAYEQYF
cdr3_nt: TGTGCCAGCACCCTACGTGGGGCAGGGGCCTACGAGCAGTACTTC

d_call: .
j_call: TRBJ1-2
v_call: TRBV19
clone_size: .
cdr3_aa: CASTRGGGFYGYTF
cdr3_nt: TGTGCCAGTACCAGGGGAGGAGGTTTCTATGGCTACACCTTC

d_call: .
j_call: TRBJ2-7
v_call: TRBV6-5
clone_size: .
cdr3_aa: CASSYVSPWNEQYF
cdr3_nt: TGTGCCAGCAGTTATGTGTCCCCCTGGAACGAGCAGTACTTC

d_call: TRBD1
j_call: TRBJ2-7
v_call: TRBV6-5
clone_size: .
cdr3_aa: CASRSGTGYEQYF
cdr3_nt: TGTGCCAGCAGGTCCGGGACAGGCTACGAGCAGTACTTC

d_call: TRBD1
j_call: TRBJ1-6
v_call: TRBV6-1
clone_size: .
cdr3_aa: CASSEAGRQGNSPLHF
cdr3_nt: TGTGCCAGCAGTGAAGCCGGTAGACAGGGGAATTCACCCCTCCACTTT

d_call: .
j_call: TRBJ2-5
v_call: TRBV7-2
clone_size: once
cdr3_aa: CASSWGGREETQYF
cdr3_nt: TGTGCCAGCAGCTGGGGGGGCCGTGAGGAGACCCAGTACTTC

d_call: TRBD1
j_call: TRBJ2-7
v_call: TRBV7-2
clone_size: .
cdr3_aa: CASSSSGQGREQYF
cdr3_nt: TGTGCCAGCAGCTCATCGGGACAGGGGAGGGAGCAGTACTTC

d_call: .
j_call: TRBJ1-2
v_call: TRBV7-2
clone_size: .
cdr3_aa: CASSQGFQRGYTF
cdr3_nt: TGTGCCAGCAGCCAAGGGTTCCAACGGGGCTACACCTTC

d_call: .
j_call: TRBJ1-3
v_call: TRBV15
clone_size: .
cdr3_aa: CATSRDNGRSLSGNTIYF
cdr3_nt: TGTGCCACCAGCAGAGATAATGGACGCAGCCTCTCTGGAAACACCATATATTTT

d_call: .
j_call: TRBJ1-5
v_call: TRBV10-3
clone_size: once
cdr3_aa: CAISEGPGRDNQPQHF
cdr3_nt: TGTGCCATCAGTGAGGGGCCTGGCAGGGACAATCAGCCCCAGCATTTT

d_call: .
j_call: TRBJ1-2
v_call: TRBV6-1
clone_size: .
cdr3_aa: CASSEAPNTYGYTF
cdr3_nt: TGTGCCAGCAGTGAAGCTCCAAACACCTATGGCTACACCTTC

d_call: .
j_call: TRBJ2-3
v_call: TRBV7-2
clone_size: .
cdr3_aa: CASSSSYTDTQYF
cdr3_nt: TGTGCCAGCAGCTCCTCTTATACAGATACGCAGTATTTT

d_call: TRBD2
j_call: TRBJ2-7
v_call: TRBV10-3
clone_size: .
cdr3_aa: CAISITGGRSSYEQYF
cdr3_nt: TGTGCCATCAGTATTACGGGAGGCCGGAGCTCCTACGAGCAGTACTTC

d_call: TRBD1
j_call: TRBJ2-2
v_call: TRBV5-1
clone_size: .
cdr3_aa: CASSLQGHANTGELFF
cdr3_nt: TGCGCCAGCAGCCTACAGGGGCACGCGAACACCGGGGAGCTGTTTTTT

d_call: .
j_call: TRBJ2-5
v_call: TRBV2
clone_size: .
cdr3_aa: CASSVSFGETQYF
cdr3_nt: TGTGCCAGCAGTGTCTCGTTTGGAGAGACCCAGTACTTC

d_call: TRBD1
j_call: TRBJ2-5
v_call: TRBV7-2
clone_size: .
cdr3_aa: CASSSSSDRALQETQYF
cdr3_nt: TGTGCCAGCAGCTCGTCCTCGGACAGGGCCTTACAAGAGACCCAGTACTTC

d_call: TRBD1
j_call: TRBJ2-7
v_call: TRBV9
clone_size: .
cdr3_aa: CASSPQQGFIYEQYF
cdr3_nt: TGTGCCAGCAGCCCGCAACAGGGGTTTATTTACGAGCAGTACTTC

d_call: .
j_call: TRBJ2-2
v_call: TRBV7-7
clone_size: .
cdr3_aa: CASSAYTGELFF
cdr3_nt: TGTGCTAGCAGCGCTTACACCGGGGAGCTGTTTTTT

d_call: TRBD2
j_call: TRBJ2-2
v_call: TRBV10-1
clone_size: .
cdr3_aa: CASSPDRGGTGELFF
cdr3_nt: TGCGCCAGCAGTCCAGACCGGGGAGGGACCGGGGAGCTGTTTTTT

d_call: .
j_call: TRBJ1-5
v_call: TRBV30
clone_size: .
cdr3_aa: CACSGAGNQPQHF
cdr3_nt: TGTGCCTGTAGCGGGGCAGGTAATCAGCCCCAGCATTTT

d_call: TRBD1
j_call: TRBJ1-1
v_call: TRBV7-2
clone_size: .
cdr3_aa: CASSSSGQGGAEAFF
cdr3_nt: TGTGCCAGCAGCTCGAGTGGACAGGGCGGTGCTGAAGCTTTCTTT

d_call: .
j_call: TRBJ2-5
v_call: TRBV5-1
clone_size: .
cdr3_aa: CASSLASGRETQYF
cdr3_nt: TGCGCCAGCAGCTTGGCCTCGGGGCGAGAGACCCAGTACTTC

d_call: TRBD1
j_call: TRBJ1-6
v_call: TRBV19
clone_size: many
cdr3_aa: CASSTPGGISPLHF
cdr3_nt: TGTGCCAGTAGTACCCCAGGGGGGATTTCACCCCTCCACTTT

d_call: TRBD1
j_call: TRBJ1-5
v_call: TRBV6-5
clone_size: .
cdr3_aa: CASSLSDRGDQPQHF
cdr3_nt: TGTGCCAGCAGCCTTTCGGACAGGGGAGATCAGCCCCAGCATTTT

d_call: TRBD1
j_call: TRBJ2-7
v_call: TRBV19
clone_size: .
cdr3_aa: CASSSDRASYEQYF
cdr3_nt: TGTGCCAGTAGTTCGGACAGGGCCTCCTACGAGCAGTACTTC

d_call: TRBD1
j_call: TRBJ1-3
v_call: TRBV4-1
clone_size: .
cdr3_aa: CASSLATGANLNTIYF
cdr3_nt: TGCGCCAGCAGCCTCGCGACAGGGGCTAACCTAAACACCATATATTTT

d_call: .
j_call: TRBJ2-1
v_call: TRBV7-2
clone_size: .
cdr3_aa: CASSLVEGLFNNEQFF
cdr3_nt: TGTGCCAGCAGCTTAGTAGAGGGACTTTTTAACAATGAGCAGTTCTTC

d_call: TRBD2
j_call: TRBJ2-1
v_call: TRBV7-9
clone_size: .
cdr3_aa: CASSPRGGTYNEQFF
cdr3_nt: TGTGCCAGCAGCCCTCGCGGGGGAACCTACAATGAGCAGTTCTTC

d_call: .
j_call: TRBJ1-2
v_call: TRBV19
clone_size: .
cdr3_aa: CASRGVGGSYGYTF
cdr3_nt: TGTGCCAGTAGGGGGGTCGGTGGGAGCTATGGCTACACCTTC

d_call: .
j_call: TRBJ1-2
v_call: TRBV30
clone_size: .
cdr3_aa: CAWSDRDYGYTF
cdr3_nt: TGTGCCTGGAGTGACAGGGACTATGGCTACACCTTC

d_call: .
j_call: TRBJ1-2
v_call: TRBV9
clone_size: .
cdr3_aa: CASSVGTGYTF
cdr3_nt: TGTGCCAGCAGCGTAGGAACTGGCTACACCTTC

d_call: .
j_call: TRBJ1-1
v_call: TRBV11-2
clone_size: .
cdr3_aa: CASSLSRSEAFF
cdr3_nt: TGTGCCAGCAGCTTATCCCGGAGTGAAGCTTTCTTT

d_call: .
j_call: TRBJ1-2
v_call: TRBV5-1
clone_size: .
cdr3_aa: CASSLEGEFSGYTF
cdr3_nt: TGCGCCAGCAGCTTGGAAGGGGAGTTCAGCGGCTACACCTTC

d_call: TRBD1
j_call: TRBJ1-2
v_call: TRBV7-2
clone_size: .
cdr3_aa: CASSLGTGEPYGYTF
cdr3_nt: TGTGCCAGCAGCTTAGGGACAGGGGAACCCTATGGCTACACCTTC

d_call: .
j_call: TRBJ1-6
v_call: TRBV5-6
clone_size: .
cdr3_aa: CASSLDRAASPLHF
cdr3_nt: TGTGCCAGCAGCTTGGACAGGGCGGCTTCACCCCTCCACTTT

d_call: TRBD1
j_call: TRBJ1-5
v_call: TRBV6-1
clone_size: .
cdr3_aa: CASERQGGQPQHF
cdr3_nt: TGTGCCAGCGAAAGACAGGGAGGTCAGCCCCAGCATTTT

d_call: TRBD2
j_call: TRBJ2-3
v_call: TRBV6-6
clone_size: .
cdr3_aa: CATGGTDPYTQYF
cdr3_nt: TGTGCGACCGGGGGGACTGACCCGTATACGCAGTATTTT